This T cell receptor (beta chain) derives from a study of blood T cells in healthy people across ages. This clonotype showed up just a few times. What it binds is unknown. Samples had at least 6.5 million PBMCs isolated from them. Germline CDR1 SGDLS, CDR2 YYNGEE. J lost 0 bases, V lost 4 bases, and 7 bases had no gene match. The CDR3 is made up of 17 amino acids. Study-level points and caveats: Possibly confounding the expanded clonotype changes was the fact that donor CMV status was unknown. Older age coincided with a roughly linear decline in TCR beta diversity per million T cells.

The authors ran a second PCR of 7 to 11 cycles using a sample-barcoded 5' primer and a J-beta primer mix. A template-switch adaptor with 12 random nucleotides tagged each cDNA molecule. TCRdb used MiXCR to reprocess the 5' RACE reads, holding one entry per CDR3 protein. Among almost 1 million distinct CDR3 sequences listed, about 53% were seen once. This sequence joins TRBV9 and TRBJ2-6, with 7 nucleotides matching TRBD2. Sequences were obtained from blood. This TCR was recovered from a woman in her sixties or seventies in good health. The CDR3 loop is CASSPAAGDSGANVLTF. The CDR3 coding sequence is TGTGCCAGCAGCCCAGCCGCGGGGGACTCTGGGGCCAACGTCCTGACTTTC. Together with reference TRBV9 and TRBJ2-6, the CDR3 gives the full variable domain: DSGVTQTPKHLITATGQRVTLRCSPRSGDLSVYWYQQSLDQGLQFLIQYYNGEERAKGNILERFSAQQFPDLHSELNLSSLELGDSALYFCASSPAAGDSGANVLTFGAGSRLTVL.